This T cell receptor beta chain derives from a study of T cells in women clearing cervical HPV infection. Trimming removed 5 bases from V and 0 bases from J, with 11 bases in between. Per the germline V gene, CDR1 is SGHKS and CDR2 is YYEKEE (reference sequence). CDR3 length equals 15 residues. This table comes from immunoSEQ multiplex PCR, and its TCRdb copy is limited to in-frame clones, with some not included. This sample's table has tens of thousands of clones. As for this clone: The read ends 3 residues early relative to the CDR3; the germline J gene fills the gap.

The sequencing input was blood buffy coat. The chain employs TRBV5-5 and TRBJ2-2, with D possibly matching TRBD1 (6 bases). This sequence was found in a woman aged 18 to 69 with a cervical HPV16 infection that either progressed to CIN3+ or cleared (not recorded which). The sequenced part of the CDR3 DNA is TGTGCCAGCAGTCGGGGACACACGAACACCGGGGAG. It codes for CASSRGHTNTGE. The full CDR3 protein reads CASSRGHTNTGELFF. Drawing the rest from reference TRBV5-5 and TRBJ2-2, the complete variable domain is DAGVTQSPTHLIKTRGQQVTLRCSPISGHKSVSWYQQVLGQGPQFIFQYYEKEERGRGNFPDRFSARQFPNYSSELNVNALLLGDSALYLCASSRGHTNTGELFFGEGSRLTVL.